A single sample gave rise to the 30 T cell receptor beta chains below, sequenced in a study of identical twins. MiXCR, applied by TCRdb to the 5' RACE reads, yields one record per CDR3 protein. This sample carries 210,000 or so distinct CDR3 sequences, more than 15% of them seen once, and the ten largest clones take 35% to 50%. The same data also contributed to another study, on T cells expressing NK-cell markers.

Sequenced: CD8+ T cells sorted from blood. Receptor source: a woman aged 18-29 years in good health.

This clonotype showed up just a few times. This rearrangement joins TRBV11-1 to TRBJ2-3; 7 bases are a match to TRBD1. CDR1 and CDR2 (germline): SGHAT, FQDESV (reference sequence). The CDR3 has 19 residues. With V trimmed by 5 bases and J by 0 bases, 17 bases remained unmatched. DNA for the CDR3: TGTGCCAGCAGCCCCCAGGCCGGGACAGATCACCCAAGCACAGATACGCAGTATTTT. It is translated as CASSPQAGTDHPSTDTQYF.

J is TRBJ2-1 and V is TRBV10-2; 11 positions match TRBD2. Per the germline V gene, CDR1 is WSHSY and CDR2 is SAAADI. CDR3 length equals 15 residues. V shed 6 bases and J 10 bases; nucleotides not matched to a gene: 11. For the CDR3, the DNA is TGCGCCAGCAGACCCGGACTAGCGGGCCCCTTGGAGCAGTTCTTC. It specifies CASRPGLAGPLEQFF.

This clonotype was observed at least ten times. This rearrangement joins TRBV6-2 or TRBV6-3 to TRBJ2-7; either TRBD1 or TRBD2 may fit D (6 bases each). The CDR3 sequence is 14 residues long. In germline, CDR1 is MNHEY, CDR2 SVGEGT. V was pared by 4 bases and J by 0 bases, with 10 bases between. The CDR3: CASSFGGPSYEQYF. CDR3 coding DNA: TGTGCCAGCAGTTTCGGGGGCCCCTCCTACGAGCAGTACTTC.

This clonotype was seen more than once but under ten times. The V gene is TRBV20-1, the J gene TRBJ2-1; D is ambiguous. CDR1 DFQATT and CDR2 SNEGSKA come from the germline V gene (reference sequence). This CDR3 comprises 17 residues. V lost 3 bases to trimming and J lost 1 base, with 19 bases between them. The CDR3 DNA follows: TGCAGTGCTAGGTCTGGCGGAGACGTAGGGTCCTACAATGAGCAGTTCTTC. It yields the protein CSARSGGDVGSYNEQFF.

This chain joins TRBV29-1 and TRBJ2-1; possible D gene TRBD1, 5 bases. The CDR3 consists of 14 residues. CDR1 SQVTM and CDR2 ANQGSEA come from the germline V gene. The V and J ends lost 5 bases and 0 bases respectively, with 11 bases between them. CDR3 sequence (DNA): TGCAGCGTTCAGGACACGGCCTCCTACAATGAGCAGTTCTTC. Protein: CSVQDTASYNEQFF.

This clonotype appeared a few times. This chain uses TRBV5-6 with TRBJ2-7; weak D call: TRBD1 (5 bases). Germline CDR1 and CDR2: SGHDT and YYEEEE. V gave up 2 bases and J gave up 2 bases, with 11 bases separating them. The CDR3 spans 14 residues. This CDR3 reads CASSFGRATYEQYF. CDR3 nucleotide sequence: TGTGCCAGCAGCTTCGGCAGGGCCACCTACGAGCAGTACTTC.

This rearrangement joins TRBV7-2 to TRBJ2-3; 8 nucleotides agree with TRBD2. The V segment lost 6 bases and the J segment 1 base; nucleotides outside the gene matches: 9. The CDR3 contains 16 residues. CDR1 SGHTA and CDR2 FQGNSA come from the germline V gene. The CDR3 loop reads CASSPGGRGGTDTQYF. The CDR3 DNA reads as TGTGCCAGCAGTCCGGGGGGGAGAGGGGGCACAGATACGCAGTATTTT.

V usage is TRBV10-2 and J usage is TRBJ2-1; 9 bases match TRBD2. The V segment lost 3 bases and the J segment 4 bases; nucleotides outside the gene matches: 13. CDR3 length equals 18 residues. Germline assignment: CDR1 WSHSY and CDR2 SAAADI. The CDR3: CASSESSGAYPSYNEQFF. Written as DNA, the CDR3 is TGCGCCAGCAGTGAATCTAGCGGGGCATACCCCAGTTACAATGAGCAGTTCTTC.

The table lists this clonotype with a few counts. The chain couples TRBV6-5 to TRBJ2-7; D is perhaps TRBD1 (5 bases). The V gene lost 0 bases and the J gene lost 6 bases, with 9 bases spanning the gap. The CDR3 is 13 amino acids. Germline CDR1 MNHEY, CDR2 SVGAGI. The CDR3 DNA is TGTGCCAGCAGTTACTCCTTTGGGGCCGAGCAGTACTTC. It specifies CASSYSFGAEQYF.

The CDR3 protein is CASSSPLWGESLYEQYF. In DNA form, the CDR3 reads TGTGCCAGCAGCTCACCTTTGTGGGGCGAGTCCCTATACGAGCAGTACTTC. This sequence joins TRBV7-6 and TRBJ2-7, with D maybe TRBD1 (5 bases). Germline V gene sequence: CDR1 SGHVS, CDR2 FNYEAQ. Trimming left V 4 bases short and J 4 bases short, with 23 bases between. The CDR3 has 17 residues.

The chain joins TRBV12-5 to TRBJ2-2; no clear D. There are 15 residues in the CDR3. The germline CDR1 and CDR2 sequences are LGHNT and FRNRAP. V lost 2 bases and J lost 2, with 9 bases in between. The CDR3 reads CASGLPRANTGELFF. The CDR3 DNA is TGTGCTAGTGGTTTGCCCCGCGCCAACACCGGGGAGCTGTTTTTT. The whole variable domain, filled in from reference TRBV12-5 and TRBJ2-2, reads DARVTQTPRHKVTEMGQEVTMRCQPILGHNTVFWYRQTMMQGLELLAYFRNRAPLDDSGMPKDRFSAEMPDATLATLKIQPSEPRDSAVYFCASGLPRANTGELFFGEGSRLTVL.

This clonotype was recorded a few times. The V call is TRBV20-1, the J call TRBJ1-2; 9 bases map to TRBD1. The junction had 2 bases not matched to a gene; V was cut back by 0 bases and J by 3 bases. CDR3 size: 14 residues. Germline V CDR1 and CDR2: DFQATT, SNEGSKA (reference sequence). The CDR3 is CSARDRDRDYGYTF. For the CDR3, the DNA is TGCAGTGCTAGAGATCGGGACAGGGACTATGGCTACACCTTC.

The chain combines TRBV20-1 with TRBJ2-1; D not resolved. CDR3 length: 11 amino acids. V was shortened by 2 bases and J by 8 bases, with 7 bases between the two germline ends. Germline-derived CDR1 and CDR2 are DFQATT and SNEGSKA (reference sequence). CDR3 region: CSARFGDEQFF. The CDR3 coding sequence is TGCAGTGCTAGATTTGGGGATGAGCAGTTCTTC.

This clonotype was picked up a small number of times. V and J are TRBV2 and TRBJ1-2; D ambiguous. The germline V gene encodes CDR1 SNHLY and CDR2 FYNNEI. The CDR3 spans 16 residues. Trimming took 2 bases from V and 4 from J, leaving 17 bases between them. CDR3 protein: CASSERSGRSSYGYTF. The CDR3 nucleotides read TGTGCCAGCAGTGAACGGTCGGGCCGTTCGAGCTATGGCTACACCTTC.

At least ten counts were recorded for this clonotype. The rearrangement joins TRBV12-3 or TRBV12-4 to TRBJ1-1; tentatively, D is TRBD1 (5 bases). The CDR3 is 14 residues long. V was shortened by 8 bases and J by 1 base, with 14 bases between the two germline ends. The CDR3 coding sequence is TGTGCCAGCTCCCGGGGGTCCACGAACACTGAAGCTTTCTTT. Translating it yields CASSRGSTNTEAFF.

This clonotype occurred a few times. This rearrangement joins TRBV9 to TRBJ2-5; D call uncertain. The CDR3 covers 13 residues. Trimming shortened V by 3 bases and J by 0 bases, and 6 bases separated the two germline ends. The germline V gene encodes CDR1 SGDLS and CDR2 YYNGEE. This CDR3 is CASSASNQETQYF. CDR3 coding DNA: TGTGCCAGCAGCGCCAGCAACCAAGAGACCCAGTACTTC.

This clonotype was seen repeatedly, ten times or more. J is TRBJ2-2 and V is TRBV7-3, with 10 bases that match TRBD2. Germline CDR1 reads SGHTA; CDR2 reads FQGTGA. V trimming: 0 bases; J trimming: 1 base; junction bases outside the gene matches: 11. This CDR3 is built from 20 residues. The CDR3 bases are TGTGCCAGCAGCTTAACGTATCCAGCGGGGGGGCCAGAGAACACCGGGGAGCTGTTTTTT. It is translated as CASSLTYPAGGPENTGELFF.

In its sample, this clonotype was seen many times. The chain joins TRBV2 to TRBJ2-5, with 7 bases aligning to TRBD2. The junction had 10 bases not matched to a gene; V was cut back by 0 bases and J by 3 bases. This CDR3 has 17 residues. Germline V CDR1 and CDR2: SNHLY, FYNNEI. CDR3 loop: CASSEAPGRSGEETQYF. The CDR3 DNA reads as TGTGCCAGCAGTGAAGCCCCCGGGAGGAGCGGGGAAGAGACCCAGTACTTC.

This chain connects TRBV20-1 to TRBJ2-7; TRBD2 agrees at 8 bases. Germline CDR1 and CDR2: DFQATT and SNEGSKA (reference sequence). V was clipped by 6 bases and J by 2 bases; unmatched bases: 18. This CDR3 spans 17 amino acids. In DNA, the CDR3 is TGCAGTGCGACCACCCCATCAGGCGGGGGGACCCCCTACGAGCAGTACTTC. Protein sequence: CSATTPSGGGTPYEQYF.

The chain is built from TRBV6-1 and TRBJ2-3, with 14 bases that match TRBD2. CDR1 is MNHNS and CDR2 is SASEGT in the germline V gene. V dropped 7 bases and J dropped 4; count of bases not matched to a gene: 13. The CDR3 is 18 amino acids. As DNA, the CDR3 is TGTGCCAGCACCCTGGCTCCGGGACTAGCGGGAGATGCAGATACGCAGTATTTT. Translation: CASTLAPGLAGDADTQYF.

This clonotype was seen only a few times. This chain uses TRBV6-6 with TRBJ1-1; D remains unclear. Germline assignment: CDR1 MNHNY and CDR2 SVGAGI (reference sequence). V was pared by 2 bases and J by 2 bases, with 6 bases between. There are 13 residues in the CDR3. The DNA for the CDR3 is TGTGCCAGCAGTTACCGGCACAACACTGAAGCTTTCTTT. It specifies CASSYRHNTEAFF.

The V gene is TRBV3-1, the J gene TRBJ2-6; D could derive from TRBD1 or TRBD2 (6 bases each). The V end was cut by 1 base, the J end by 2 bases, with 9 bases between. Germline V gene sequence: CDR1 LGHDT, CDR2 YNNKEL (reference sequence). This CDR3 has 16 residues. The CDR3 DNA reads TGTGCCAGCAGCCAAGTGGAGGGGGCTGGGGCCAACGTCCTGACTTTC. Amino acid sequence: CASSQVEGAGANVLTF.

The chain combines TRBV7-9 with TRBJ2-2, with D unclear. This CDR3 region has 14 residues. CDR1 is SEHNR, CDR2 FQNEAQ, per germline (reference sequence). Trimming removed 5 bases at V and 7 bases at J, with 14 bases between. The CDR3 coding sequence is TGTGCCAGCAGCATCCTTCTAGGCCGCGGGGAGCTGTTTTTT. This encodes CASSILLGRGELFF.

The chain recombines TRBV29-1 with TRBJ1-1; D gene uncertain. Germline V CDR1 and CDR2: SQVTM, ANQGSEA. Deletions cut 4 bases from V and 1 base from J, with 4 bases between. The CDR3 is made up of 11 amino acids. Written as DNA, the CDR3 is TGCAGCGTTGTAGAGAACACTGAAGCTTTCTTT. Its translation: CSVVENTEAFF.

CDR3 in DNA: TGTGCCAGCAGCTCCCAGTTACACCAAGAGACCCAGTACTTC. As protein: CASSSQLHQETQYF. The chain couples TRBV7-9 to TRBJ2-5; D unresolved. CDR3 length: 14 residues. The germline V gene has CDR1 SEHNR and CDR2 FQNEAQ (reference sequence). Trimming shortened V by 4 bases and J by 0 bases, and 9 bases separated the two germline ends.

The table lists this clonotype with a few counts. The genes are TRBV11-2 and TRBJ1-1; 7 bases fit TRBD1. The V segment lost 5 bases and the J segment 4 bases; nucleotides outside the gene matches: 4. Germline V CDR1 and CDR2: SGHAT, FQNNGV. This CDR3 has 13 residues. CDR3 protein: CASSPGGSTEAFF. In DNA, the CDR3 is TGTGCCAGCAGCCCAGGGGGTAGCACTGAAGCTTTCTTT.

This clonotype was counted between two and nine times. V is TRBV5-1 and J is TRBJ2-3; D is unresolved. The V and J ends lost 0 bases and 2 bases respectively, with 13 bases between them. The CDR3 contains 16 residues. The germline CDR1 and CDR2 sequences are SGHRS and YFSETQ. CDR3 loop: CASSLVGRPATDTQYF. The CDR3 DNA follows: TGCGCCAGCAGCTTGGTAGGGCGCCCGGCCACAGATACGCAGTATTTT.

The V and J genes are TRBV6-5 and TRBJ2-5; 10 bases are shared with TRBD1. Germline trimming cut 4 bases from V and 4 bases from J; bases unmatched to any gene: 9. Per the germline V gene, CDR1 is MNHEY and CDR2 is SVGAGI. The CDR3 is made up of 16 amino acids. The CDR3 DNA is TGTGCCAGCAGTTTACGGGGGACAGGGGAACGAGAGACCCAGTACTTC. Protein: CASSLRGTGERETQYF.

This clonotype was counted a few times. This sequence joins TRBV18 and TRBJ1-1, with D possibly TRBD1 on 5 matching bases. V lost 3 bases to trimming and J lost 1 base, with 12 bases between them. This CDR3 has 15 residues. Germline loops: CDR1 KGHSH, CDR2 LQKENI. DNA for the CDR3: TGTGCCAGCTCACCCTCGGGCAGGGCGAACACTGAAGCTTTCTTT. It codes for CASSPSGRANTEAFF.

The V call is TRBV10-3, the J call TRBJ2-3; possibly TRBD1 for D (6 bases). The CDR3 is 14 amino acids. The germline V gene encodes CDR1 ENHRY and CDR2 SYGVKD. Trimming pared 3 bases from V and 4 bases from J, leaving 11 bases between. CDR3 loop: CAISEGRGADTQYF. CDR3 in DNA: TGTGCCATCAGTGAAGGCAGGGGAGCAGATACGCAGTATTTT.